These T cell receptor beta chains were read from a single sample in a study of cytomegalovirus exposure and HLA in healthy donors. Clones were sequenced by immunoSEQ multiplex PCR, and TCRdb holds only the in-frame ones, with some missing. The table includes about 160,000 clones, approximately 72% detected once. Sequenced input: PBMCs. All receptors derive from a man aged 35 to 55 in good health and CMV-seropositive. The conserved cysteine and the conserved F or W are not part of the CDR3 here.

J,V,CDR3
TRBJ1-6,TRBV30,ASEGQYNSPLH
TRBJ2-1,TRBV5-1,ASSMDRADEQF
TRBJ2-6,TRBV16,ASSRILGAGQFPFSGANVLT
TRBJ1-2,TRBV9,ASSGGGGHNSGGYT
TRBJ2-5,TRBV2,ASRTGGPEETQY
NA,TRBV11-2,ASSLGRGWGYEQY
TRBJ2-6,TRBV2,ASRRQGGANVLT
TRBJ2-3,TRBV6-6,ASSPRADTQY
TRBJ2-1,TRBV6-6,ASTTRSGGGQF
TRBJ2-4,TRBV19,ASSIGLAGARIQY
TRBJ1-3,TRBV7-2,ASTSGPMTGNTIY
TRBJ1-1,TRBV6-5,ASSYLGGAF
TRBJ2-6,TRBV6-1,ASSVGGRGANVLT
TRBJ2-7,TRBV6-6,ASTTTGSSYEQY
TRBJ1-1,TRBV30,AFPSPEGAF
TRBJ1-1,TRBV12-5,ASGLVAAEAF
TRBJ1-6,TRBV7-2,ASNPGREGLNSPLH
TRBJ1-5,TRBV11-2,ASSLDRGGGQPQH